The text below deals with one T cell receptor beta chain. The use of a sample-barcoded 5' primer and a J-beta primer mix characterized a second PCR of roughly 7 to 11 cycles. Each CDR3 protein gets one entry after TCRdb re-called the 5' RACE reads with MiXCR. The sample lists around 620,000 distinct CDR3 sequences, 27% occurring once. This entry belongs to a study of blood T cells in healthy people across ages. Trimming removed 8 bases from V and 6 bases from J; junction bases left unmatched: 6. CDR3 length: 13 residues. The germline V gene has CDR1 ENHRY and CDR2 SYGVKD. The chain couples TRBV10-3 to TRBJ1-4, with 7 bases that match TRBD1. Sequencing was carried out using blood. This TCR derives from a woman in her 70s in good health. CDR3 residues: CAIGGGDHEKLFF. CDR3 in DNA: TGTGCCATCGGAGGGGGCGATCATGAAAAACTGTTTTTT.